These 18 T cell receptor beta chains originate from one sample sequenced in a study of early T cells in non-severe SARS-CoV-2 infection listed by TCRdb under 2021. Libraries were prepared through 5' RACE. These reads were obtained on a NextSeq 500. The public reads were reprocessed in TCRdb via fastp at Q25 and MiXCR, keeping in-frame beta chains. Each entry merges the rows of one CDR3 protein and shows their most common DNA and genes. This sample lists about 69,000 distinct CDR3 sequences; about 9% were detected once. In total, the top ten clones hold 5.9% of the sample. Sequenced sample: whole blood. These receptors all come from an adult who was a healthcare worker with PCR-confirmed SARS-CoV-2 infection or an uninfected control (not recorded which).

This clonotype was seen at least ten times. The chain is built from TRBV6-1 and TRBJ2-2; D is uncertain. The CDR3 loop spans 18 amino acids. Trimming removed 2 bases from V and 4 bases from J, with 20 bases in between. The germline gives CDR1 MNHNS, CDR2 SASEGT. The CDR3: CASSELDEMGFGTGELFF. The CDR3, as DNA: TGTGCCAGCAGTGAACTAGACGAGATGGGTTTCGGCACCGGGGAGCTGTTTTTT.

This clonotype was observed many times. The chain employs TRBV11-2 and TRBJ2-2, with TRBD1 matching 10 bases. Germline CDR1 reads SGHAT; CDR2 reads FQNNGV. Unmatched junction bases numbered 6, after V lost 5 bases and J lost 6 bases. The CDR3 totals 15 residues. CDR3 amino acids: CASSRGQGEAGELFF. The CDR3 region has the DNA TGTGCCAGCAGCAGAGGACAGGGGGAGGCCGGGGAGCTGTTTTTT.

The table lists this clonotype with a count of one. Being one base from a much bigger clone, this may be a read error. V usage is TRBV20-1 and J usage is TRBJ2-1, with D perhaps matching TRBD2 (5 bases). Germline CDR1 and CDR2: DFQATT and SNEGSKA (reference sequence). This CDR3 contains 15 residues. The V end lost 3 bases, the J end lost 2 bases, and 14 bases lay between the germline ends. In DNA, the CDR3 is TGCAGTGCTAGTTTAAAGGGAGAAACCTACAATGAGCAGTTCTTC. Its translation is CSASLKGETYNEQFF.

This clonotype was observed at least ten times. The CDR3 DNA reads as TGTGCCAGCAGAAACTTAAAGAAGGTGGGGTCCGGGGGCACAGATACGCAGTATTTT. Its protein is CASRNLKKVGSGGTDTQYF. V and J are TRBV7-3 and TRBJ2-3; possible D gene TRBD2, 5 bases. Germline CDR1 reads SGHTA; CDR2 reads FQGTGA. V lost 6 bases and J 1 base, leaving 26 bases between the germline ends. The CDR3 is made up of 19 amino acids.

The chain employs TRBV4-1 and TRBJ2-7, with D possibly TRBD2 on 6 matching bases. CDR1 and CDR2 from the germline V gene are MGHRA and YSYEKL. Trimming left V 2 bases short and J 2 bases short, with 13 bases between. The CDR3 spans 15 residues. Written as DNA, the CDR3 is TGCGCCAGCAGCCAATTGACCGGGGGACCCTACGAGCAGTACTTC. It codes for CASSQLTGGPYEQYF.

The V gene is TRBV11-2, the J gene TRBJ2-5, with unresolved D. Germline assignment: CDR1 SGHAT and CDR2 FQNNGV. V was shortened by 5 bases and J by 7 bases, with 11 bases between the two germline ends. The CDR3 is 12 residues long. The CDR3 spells CASSRTELTQYF. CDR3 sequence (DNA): TGTGCCAGCAGCAGGACGGAACTGACCCAGTACTTC.

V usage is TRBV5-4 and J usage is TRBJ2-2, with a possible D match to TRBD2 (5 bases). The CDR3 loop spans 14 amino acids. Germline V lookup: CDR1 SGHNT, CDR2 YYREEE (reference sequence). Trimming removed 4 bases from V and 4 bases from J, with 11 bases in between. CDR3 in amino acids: CASSPTSSTGELFF. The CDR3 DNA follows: TGTGCCAGCAGCCCAACTAGTTCCACCGGGGAGCTGTTTTTT.

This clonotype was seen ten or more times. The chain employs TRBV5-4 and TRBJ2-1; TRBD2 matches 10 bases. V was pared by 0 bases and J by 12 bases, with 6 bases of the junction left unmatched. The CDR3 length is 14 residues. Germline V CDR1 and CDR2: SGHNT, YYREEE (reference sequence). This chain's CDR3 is CASSLELAGYGQFF. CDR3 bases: TGTGCCAGCAGCTTGGAACTAGCGGGATACGGGCAGTTCTTC.

CDR3 residues: CASSFRDFYNEQFF. For the CDR3, the DNA is TGTGCCAGCAGCTTCCGGGACTTTTACAATGAGCAGTTCTTC. The J gene is TRBJ2-1, the V gene TRBV7-2; TRBD2 might be the D (6 bases). The CDR3 totals 14 residues. Deletions cut 3 bases from V and 4 bases from J, with 10 bases between. The germline V gene encodes CDR1 SGHTA and CDR2 FQGNSA.

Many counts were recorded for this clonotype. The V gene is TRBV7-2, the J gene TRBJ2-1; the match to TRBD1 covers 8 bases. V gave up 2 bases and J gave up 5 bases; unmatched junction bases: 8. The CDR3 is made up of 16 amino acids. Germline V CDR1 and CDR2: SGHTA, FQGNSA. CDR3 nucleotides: TGTGCCAGCAGCTTAAAGGGACAGGACGTTAACAATGAGCAGTTCTTC. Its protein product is CASSLKGQDVNNEQFF.

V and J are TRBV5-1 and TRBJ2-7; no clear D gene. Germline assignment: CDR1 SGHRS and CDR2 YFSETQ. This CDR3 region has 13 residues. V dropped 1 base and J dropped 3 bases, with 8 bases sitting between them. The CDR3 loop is CASSLLENYEQYF. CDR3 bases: TGCGCCAGCAGCTTGTTAGAGAACTACGAGCAGTACTTC.

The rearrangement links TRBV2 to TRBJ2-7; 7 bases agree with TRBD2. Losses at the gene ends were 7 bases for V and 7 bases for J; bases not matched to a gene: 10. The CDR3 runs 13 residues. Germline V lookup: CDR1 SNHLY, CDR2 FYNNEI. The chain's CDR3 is CASILRLADEQYF. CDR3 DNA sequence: TGTGCCAGCATTCTCCGACTAGCAGATGAGCAGTACTTC.

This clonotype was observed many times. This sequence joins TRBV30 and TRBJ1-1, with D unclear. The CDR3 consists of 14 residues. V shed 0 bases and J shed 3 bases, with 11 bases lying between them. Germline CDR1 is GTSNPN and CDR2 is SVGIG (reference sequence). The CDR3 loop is CAWSVGNRDTEAFF. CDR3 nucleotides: TGTGCCTGGAGTGTAGGGAACCGAGACACTGAAGCTTTCTTT.

The CDR3 region has the DNA TGTGCCAGCAGTTTAGGGGGCCCAGTTGGGGTAAACATTCAGTACTTC. Protein product: CASSLGGPVGVNIQYF. V usage is TRBV28 and J usage is TRBJ2-4; a weak D match, TRBD1 (6 bases). Germline assignment: CDR1 MDHEN and CDR2 SYDVKM. The V and J ends lost 2 bases and 6 bases respectively, with 17 bases between them. The CDR3 totals 16 residues.

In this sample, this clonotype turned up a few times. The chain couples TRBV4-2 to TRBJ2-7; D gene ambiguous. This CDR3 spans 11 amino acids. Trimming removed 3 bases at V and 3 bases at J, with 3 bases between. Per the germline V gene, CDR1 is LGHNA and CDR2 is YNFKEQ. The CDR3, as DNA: TGTGCCAGCAGCCACGGCTACGAGCAGTACTTC. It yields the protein CASSHGYEQYF.

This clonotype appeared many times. CDR3 coding DNA: TGCGCCAGCAGTGAAGGGACAGGGTTCGGGGAGCTGTTTTTT. It specifies CASSEGTGFGELFF. This rearrangement joins TRBV10-1 to TRBJ2-2; TRBD1 matches at 9 bases. Unmatched junction bases numbered 3, after V lost 3 bases and J lost 7 bases. The CDR3 contains 14 residues. The germline V gene has CDR1 WNHNN and CDR2 SYGVQD (reference sequence).

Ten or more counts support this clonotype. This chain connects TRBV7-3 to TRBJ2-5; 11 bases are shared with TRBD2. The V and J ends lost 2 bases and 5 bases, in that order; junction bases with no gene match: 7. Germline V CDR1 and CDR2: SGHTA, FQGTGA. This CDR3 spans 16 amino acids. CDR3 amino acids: CASSLLAGGSTETQYF. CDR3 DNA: TGTGCCAGCAGCTTACTAGCGGGGGGATCGACTGAGACCCAGTACTTC.

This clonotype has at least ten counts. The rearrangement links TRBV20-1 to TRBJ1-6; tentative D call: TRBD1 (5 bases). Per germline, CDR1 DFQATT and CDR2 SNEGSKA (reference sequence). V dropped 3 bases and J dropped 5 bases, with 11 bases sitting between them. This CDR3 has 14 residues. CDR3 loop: CSASLGTDNSPLHF. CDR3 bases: TGCAGTGCTAGCCTAGGGACGGATAATTCACCCCTCCACTTT.